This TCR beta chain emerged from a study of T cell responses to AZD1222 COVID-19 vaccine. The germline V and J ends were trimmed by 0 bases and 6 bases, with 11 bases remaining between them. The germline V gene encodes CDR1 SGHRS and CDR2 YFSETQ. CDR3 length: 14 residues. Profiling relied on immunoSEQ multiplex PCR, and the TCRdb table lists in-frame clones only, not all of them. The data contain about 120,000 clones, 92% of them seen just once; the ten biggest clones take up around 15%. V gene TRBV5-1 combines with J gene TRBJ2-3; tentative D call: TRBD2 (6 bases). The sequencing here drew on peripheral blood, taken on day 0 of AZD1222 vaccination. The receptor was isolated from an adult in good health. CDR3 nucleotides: TGCGCCAGCAGCTTGGGCGGGGTGAGGGATACGCAGTATTTT. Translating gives CASSLGGVRDTQYF.